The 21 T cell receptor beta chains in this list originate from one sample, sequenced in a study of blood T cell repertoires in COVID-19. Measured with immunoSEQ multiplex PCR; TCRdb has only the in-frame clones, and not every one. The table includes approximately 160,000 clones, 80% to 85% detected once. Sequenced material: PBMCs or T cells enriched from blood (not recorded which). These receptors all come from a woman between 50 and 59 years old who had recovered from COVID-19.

As DNA, the CDR3 is TGCGCCAGCAGCTTGGGAATTAGCGGATACGAGCAGTACTTC. Residues: CASSLGISGYEQYF. The chain uses TRBV5-1 and TRBJ2-7; D is perhaps TRBD2 (6 bases). In germline, CDR1 is SGHRS, CDR2 YFSETQ. The CDR3 has 14 residues. Trimming took off 0 bases at V and 4 bases at J, with 11 bases between the two ends.

The CDR3 DNA reads as TGTGCCAGCAGCTTAGAGGAAGGGGCTGGAAACACCATATATTTT. It encodes CASSLEEGAGNTIYF. The rearrangement joins TRBV7-6 to TRBJ1-3, with a possible D match to TRBD1 (5 bases). The CDR3 is 15 residues long. Germline V gives CDR1 SGHVS, CDR2 FNYEAQ. V shed 1 base and J shed 2 bases, with 9 bases lying between them.

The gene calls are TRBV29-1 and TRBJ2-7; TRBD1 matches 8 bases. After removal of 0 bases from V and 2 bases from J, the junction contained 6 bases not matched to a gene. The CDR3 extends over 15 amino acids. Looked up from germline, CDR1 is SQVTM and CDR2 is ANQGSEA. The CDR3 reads CSVEEPTGVAYEQYF. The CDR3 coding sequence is TGCAGCGTTGAAGAACCGACAGGGGTAGCCTACGAGCAGTACTTC.

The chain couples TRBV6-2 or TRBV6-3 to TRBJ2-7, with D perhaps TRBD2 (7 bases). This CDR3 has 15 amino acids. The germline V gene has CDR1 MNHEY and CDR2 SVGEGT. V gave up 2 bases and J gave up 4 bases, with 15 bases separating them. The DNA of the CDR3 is TGTGCCAGCAGTTACGGGGGGGCGCGGCCGTACGAGCAGTACTTC. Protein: CASSYGGARPYEQYF.

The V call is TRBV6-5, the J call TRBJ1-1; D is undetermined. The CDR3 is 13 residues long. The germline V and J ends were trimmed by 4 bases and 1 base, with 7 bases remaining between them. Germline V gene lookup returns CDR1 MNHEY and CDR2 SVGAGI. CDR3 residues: CASSLRRNTEAFF. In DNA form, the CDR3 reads TGTGCCAGCAGTTTACGGAGGAACACTGAAGCTTTCTTT.

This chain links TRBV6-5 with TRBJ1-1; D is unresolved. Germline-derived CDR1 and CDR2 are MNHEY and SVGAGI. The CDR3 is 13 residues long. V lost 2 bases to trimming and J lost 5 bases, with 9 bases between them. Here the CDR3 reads CASSYERLTEAFF. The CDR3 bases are TGTGCCAGCAGTTACGAGAGACTGACTGAAGCTTTCTTT.

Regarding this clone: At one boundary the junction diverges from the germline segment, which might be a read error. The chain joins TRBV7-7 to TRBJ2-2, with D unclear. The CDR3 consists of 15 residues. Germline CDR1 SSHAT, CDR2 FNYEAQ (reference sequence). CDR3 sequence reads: CASSPARSNTGELFF. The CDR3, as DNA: TGTGCTAGCAGCCCGGCGAGGTCGAACACCGGGGAGCTGTTTTTT.

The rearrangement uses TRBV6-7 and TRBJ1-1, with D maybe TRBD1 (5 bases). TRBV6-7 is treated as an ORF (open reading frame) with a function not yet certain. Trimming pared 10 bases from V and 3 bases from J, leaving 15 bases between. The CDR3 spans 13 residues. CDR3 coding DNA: TGTGCCAAATCAGACAGTCCTCACACTGAAGCTTTCTTT. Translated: CAKSDSPHTEAFF.

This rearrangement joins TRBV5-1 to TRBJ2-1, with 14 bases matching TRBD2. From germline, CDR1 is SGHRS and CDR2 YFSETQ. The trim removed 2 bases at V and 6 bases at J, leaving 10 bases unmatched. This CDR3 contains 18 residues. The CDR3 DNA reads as TGCGCCAGCAGCTTTCCACCGGGACTAGCGGGGGAGGTCAATGAGCAGTTCTTC. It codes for CASSFPPGLAGEVNEQFF.

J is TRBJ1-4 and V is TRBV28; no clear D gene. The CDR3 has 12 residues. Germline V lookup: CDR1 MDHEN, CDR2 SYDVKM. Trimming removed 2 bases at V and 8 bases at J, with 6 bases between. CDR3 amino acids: CASSLPGEKLFF. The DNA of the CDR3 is TGTGCCAGCAGTTTACCGGGGGAAAAACTGTTTTTT.

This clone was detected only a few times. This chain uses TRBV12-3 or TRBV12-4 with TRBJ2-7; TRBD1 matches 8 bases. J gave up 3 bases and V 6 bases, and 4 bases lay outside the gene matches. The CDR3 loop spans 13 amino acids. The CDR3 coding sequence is TGTGCCAGCAGAATCGGACAGGGCTACGAGCAGTACTTC. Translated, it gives CASRIGQGYEQYF.

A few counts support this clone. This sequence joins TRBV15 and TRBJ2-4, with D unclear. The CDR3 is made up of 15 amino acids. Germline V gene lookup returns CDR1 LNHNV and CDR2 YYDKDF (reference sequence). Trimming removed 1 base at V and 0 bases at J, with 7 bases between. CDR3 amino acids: CATSRAELAKNIQYF. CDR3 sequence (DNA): TGTGCCACCAGCAGAGCGGAGTTAGCCAAAAACATTCAGTACTTC. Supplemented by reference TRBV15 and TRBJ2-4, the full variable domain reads DAMVIQNPRYQVTQFGKPVTLSCSQTLNHNVMYWYQQKSSQAPKLLFHYYDKDFNNEADTPDNFQSRRPNTSFCFLDIRSPGLGDTAMYLCATSRAELAKNIQYFGAGTRLSVL.

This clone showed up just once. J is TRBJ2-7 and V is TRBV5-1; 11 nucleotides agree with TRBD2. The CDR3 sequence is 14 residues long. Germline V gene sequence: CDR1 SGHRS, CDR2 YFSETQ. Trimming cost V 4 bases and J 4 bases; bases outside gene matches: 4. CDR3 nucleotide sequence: TGCGCCAGCAGCCCGGGACTAGCGGCTTACGAGCAGTACTTC. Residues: CASSPGLAAYEQYF.

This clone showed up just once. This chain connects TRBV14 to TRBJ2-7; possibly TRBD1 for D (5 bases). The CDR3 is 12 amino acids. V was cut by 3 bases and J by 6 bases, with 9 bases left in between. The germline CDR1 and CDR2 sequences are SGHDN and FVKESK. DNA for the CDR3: TGTGCCAGCAGCCAGGCCAGGGTCGAGCAGTACTTC. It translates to CASSQARVEQYF.

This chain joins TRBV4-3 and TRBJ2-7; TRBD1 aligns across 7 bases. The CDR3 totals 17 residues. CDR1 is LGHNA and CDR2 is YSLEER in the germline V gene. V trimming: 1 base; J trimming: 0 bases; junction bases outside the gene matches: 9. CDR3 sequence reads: CASSQAIGTASSYEQYF. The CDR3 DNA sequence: TGCGCCAGCAGCCAAGCCATCGGGACAGCGAGCTCCTACGAGCAGTACTTC.

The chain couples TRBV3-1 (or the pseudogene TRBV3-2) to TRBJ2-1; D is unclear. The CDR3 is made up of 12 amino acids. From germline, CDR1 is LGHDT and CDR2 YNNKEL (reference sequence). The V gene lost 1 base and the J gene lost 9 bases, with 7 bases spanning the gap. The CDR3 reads CASSQGLPEQFF. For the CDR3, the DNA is TGTGCCAGCAGCCAAGGGCTGCCTGAGCAGTTCTTC.

The CDR3 nucleotides read TGTGCCAGCAGTTACTCCCCTATGGTTACGAACACTGAAGCTTTCTTT. This translates into CASSYSPMVTNTEAFF. The rearrangement links TRBV6-5 to TRBJ1-1; D gene unclear. Germline V gives CDR1 MNHEY, CDR2 SVGAGI. CDR3 length: 16 amino acids. The V and J ends lost 0 bases and 1 base respectively, with 12 bases between them.

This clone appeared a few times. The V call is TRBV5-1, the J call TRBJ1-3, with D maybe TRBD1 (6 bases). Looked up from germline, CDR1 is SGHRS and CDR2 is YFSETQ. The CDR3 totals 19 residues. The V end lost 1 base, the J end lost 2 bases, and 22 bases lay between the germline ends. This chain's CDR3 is CASSLSLGQVGAAGNTIYF. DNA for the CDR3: TGCGCCAGCAGCTTGTCCCTCGGGCAGGTGGGGGCGGCTGGAAACACCATATATTTT.

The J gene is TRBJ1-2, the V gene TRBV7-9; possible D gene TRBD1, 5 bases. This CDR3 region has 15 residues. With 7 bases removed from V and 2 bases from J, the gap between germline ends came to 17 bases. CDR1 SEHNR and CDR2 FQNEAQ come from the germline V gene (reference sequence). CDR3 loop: CASTLGTALNYGYTF. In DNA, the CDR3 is TGTGCCAGCACCCTAGGGACTGCCCTCAACTATGGCTACACCTTC.

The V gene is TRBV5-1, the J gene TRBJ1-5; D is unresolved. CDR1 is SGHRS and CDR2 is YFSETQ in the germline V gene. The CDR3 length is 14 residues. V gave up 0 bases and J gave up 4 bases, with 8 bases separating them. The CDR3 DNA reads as TGCGCCAGCAGCTTGGTGTCGGGGAATCAGCCCCAGCATTTT. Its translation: CASSLVSGNQPQHF.

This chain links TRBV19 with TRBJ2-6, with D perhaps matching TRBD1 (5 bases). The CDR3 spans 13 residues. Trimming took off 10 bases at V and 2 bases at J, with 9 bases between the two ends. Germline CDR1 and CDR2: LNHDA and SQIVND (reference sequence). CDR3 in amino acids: CATYRPGANVLTF. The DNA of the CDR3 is TGTGCCACATACAGGCCTGGGGCCAACGTCCTGACTTTC.